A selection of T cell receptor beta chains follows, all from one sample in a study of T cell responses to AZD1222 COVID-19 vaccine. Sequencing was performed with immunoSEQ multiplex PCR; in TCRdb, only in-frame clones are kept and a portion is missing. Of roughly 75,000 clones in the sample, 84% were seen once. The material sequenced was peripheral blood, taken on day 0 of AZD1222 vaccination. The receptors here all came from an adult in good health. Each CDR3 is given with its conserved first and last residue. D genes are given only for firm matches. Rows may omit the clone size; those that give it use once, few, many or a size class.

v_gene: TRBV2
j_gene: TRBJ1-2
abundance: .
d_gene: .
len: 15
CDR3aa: CASSANSGYNYGYTF
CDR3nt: TGTGCCAGCAGCGCCAACTCAGGGTACAACTATGGCTACACCTTC

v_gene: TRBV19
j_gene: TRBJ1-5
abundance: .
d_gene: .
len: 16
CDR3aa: CASSIGVGAGKEPQHF
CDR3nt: TGTGCCAGTAGTATCGGTGTAGGGGCAGGGAAGGAGCCCCAGCATTTT

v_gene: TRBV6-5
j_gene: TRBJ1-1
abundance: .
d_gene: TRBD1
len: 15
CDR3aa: CASSPQTGGGTEAFF
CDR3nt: TGTGCCAGCAGTCCACAAACAGGGGGTGGTACTGAAGCTTTCTTT

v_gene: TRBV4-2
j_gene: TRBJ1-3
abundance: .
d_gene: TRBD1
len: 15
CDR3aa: CASSQEGQGGNTIYF
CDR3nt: TGTGCCAGCAGCCAAGAGGGACAGGGAGGAAACACCATATATTTT

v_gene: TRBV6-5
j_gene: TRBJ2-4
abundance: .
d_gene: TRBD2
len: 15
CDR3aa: CASSYGGGGGNIQYF
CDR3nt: TGTGCCAGCAGTTACGGCGGGGGGGGCGGAAACATTCAGTACTTC

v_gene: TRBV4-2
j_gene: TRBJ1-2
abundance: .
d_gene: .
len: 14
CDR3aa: CASSQGGVNYGYTF
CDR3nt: TGTGCCAGCAGCCAAGGTGGCGTAAACTATGGCTACACCTTC

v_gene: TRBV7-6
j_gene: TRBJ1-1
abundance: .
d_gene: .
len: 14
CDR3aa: CASSLDQGNTEAFF
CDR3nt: TGTGCCAGCAGCTTAGATCAGGGGAACACTGAAGCTTTCTTT

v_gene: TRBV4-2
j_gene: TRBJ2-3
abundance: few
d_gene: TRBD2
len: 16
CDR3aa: CASSQDSSGGADTQYF
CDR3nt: TGTGCCAGCAGCCAAGACTCTAGCGGGGGGGCAGATACGCAGTATTTT

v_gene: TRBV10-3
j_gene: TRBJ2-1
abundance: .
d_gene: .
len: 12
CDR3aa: CAISAGRNEQFF
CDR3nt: TGTGCCATCAGTGCAGGGAGAAATGAGCAGTTCTTC

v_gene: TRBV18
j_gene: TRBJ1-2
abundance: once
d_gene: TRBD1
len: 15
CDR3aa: CASSPYGRGDYGYTF
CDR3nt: TGTGCCAGCTCACCATACGGCAGGGGGGACTATGGCTACACCTTC

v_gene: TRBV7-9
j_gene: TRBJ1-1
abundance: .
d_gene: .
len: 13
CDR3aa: CASSPSGSPEAFF
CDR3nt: TGTGCCAGCAGCCCAAGCGGTTCTCCTGAAGCTTTCTTT

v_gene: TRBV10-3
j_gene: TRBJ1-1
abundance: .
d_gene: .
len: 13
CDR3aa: CAISKGGNTEAFF
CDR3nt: TGTGCCATCAGCAAAGGGGGGAACACTGAAGCTTTCTTT

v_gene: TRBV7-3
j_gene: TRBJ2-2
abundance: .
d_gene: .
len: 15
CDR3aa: CASIPREADTGELFF
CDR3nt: TGTGCCAGCATCCCCAGGGAAGCCGACACCGGGGAGCTGTTTTTT

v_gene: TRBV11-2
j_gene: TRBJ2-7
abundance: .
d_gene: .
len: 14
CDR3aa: CASSLGRGYYEQYF
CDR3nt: TGTGCCAGCAGCTTAGGGAGGGGCTACTACGAGCAGTACTTC

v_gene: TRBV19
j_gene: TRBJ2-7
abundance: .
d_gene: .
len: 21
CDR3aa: CASSIGGVEDFLHRTNYEQYF
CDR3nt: TGTGCCAGTAGTATAGGTGGAGTCGAGGACTTCCTCCACCGGACAAACTACGAGCAGTACTTC

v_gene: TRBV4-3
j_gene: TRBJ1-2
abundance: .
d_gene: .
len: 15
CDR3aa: CASSQAGFPNYGYTF
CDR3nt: TGCGCCAGCAGCCAAGCTGGGTTTCCTAACTATGGCTACACCTTC

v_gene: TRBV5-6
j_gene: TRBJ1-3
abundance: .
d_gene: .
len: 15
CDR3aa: CASSTRGGRGNTIYF
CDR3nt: TGTGCCAGCAGCACCCGAGGAGGGAGAGGAAACACCATATATTTT

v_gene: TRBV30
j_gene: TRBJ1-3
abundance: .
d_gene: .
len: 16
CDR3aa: CAWSLAGSSAGNTIYF
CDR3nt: TGTGCCTGGAGTTTGGCTGGGTCTAGCGCTGGAAACACCATATATTTT

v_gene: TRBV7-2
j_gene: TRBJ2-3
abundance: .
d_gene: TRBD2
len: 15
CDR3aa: CASSRREGVTDTQYF
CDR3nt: TGTGCCAGCAGCCGCCGGGAGGGAGTCACAGATACGCAGTATTTT

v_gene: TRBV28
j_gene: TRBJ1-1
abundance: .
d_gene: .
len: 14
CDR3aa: CASSLPTGTPEAFF
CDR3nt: TGTGCCAGCAGTTTACCTACAGGGACCCCTGAAGCTTTCTTT

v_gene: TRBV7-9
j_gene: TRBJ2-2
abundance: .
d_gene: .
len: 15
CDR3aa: CATVRQVVGTGELFF
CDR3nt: TGTGCCACCGTGAGGCAGGTCGTCGGCACCGGGGAGCTGTTTTTT

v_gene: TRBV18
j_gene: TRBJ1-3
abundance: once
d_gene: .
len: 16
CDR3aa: CASSPLPETGGNTIYF
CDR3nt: TGTGCCAGCTCACCACTCCCCGAAACGGGCGGAAACACCATATATTTT

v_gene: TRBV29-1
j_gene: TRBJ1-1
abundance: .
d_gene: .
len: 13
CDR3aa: CSVEGASNTEAFF
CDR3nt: TGCAGCGTTGAGGGGGCTTCGAACACTGAAGCTTTCTTT

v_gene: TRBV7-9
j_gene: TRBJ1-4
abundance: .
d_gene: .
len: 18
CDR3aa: CASSLIGVRGWAREKLFF
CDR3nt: TGTGCCAGCAGCTTAATAGGAGTGAGGGGTTGGGCGCGAGAAAAACTGTTTTTT

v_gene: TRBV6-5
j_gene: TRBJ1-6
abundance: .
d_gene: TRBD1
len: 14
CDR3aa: CASTPTDRDSPLHF
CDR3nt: TGTGCCAGCACCCCAACGGACAGGGATTCACCCCTCCACTTT

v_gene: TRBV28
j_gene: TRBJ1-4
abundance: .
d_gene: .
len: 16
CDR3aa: CASSPVRQAGNEKLFF
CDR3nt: TGTGCCAGCAGTCCGGTAAGACAGGCTGGTAATGAAAAACTGTTTTTT

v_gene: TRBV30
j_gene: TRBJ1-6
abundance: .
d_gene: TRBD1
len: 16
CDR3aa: CAWTRDRGPVDSPLHF
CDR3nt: TGTGCCTGGACCCGGGACAGGGGGCCGGTTGATTCACCCCTCCACTTT

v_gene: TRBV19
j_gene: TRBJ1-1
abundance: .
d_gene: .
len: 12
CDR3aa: CASIARNTEAFF
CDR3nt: TGTGCCAGTATCGCGAGGAACACTGAAGCTTTCTTT

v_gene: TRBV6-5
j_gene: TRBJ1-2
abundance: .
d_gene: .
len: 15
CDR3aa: CASSPDRSLNYGYTF
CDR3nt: TGTGCCAGCAGCCCCGACAGGTCCCTAAACTATGGCTACACCTTC

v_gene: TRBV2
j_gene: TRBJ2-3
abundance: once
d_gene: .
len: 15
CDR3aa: CASSATNSRADTQYF
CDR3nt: TGTGCCAGCAGTGCCACTAACTCCCGAGCTGATACGCAGTATTTT

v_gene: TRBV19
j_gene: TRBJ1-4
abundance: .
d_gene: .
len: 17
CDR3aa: CASSIRKGSATNEKLFF
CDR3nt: TGTGCCAGTAGTATCCGGAAAGGTTCAGCAACTAATGAAAAACTGTTTTTT

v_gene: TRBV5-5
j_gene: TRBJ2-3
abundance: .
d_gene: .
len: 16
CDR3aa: CASRLELTGRTDTQYF
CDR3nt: TGTGCCAGCAGATTGGAACTTACAGGGAGGACAGATACGCAGTATTTT

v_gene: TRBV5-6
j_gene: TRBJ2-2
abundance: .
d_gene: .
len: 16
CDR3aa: CATQGPGPHTYGELFF
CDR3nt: TGTGCCACCCAAGGGCCCGGGCCACACACTTACGGGGAGCTGTTTTTT

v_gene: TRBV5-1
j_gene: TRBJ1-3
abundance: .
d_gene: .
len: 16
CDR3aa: CASSLDLLDSGNTIYF
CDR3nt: TGCGCCAGCAGCTTGGATCTCCTTGACTCTGGAAACACCATATATTTT

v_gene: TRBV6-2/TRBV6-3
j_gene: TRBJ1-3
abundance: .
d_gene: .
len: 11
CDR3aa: CASSWFDTIYF
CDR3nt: TGTGCCAGCAGTTGGTTTGACACCATATATTTT

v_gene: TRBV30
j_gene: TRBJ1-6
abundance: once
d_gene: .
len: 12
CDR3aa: CAWGSTNSPLHF
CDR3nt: TGTGCCTGGGGCAGCACGAATTCACCCCTCCACTTT

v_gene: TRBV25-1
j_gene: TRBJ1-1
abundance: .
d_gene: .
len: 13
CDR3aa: CASSEGWGTEAFF
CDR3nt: TGTGCCAGCAGTGAGGGGTGGGGCACTGAAGCTTTCTTT

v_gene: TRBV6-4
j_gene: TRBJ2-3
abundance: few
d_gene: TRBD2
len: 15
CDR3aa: CASSDEAGGTDTQYF
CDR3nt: TGTGCCAGCAGTGACGAGGCGGGGGGCACAGATACGCAGTATTTT

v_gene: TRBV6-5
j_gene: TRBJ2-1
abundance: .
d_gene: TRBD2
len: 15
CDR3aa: CASSLHPSGVNEQFF
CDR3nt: TGTGCCAGCAGTCTCCATCCTAGCGGGGTCAATGAGCAGTTCTTC

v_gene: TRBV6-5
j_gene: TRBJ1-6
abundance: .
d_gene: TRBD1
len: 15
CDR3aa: CASGQGMGYNSPLHF
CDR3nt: TGTGCCAGCGGACAGGGGATGGGGTATAATTCACCCCTCCACTTT

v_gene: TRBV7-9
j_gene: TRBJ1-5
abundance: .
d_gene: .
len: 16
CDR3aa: CASSSSSGLAYEPQHF
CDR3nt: TGTGCCAGCAGCTCCTCCTCGGGCCTCGCGTATGAGCCCCAGCATTTT

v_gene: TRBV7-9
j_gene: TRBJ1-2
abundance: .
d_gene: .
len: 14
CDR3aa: CASSFSGGTNGYTF
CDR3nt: TGTGCCAGCAGTTTTTCCGGGGGGACCAATGGCTACACCTTC

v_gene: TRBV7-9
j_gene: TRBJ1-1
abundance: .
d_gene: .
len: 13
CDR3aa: CASSLDTGQRAFF
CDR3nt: TGTGCCAGCAGCTTGGATACGGGGCAACGGGCTTTCTTT

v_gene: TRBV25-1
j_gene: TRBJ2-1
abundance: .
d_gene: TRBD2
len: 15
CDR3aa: CASSANSGEVNEQFF
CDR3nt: TGTGCCAGCAGTGCTAATAGCGGGGAGGTCAATGAGCAGTTCTTC

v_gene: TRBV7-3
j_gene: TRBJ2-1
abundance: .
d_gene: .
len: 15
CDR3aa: CASSLGLAGNNEQFF
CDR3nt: TGTGCCAGCAGCTTGGGTCTAGCCGGCAACAATGAGCAGTTCTTC

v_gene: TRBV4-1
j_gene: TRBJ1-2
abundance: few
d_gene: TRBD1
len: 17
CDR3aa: CASSHILRGTGFDGYTF
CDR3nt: TGCGCCAGCAGCCATATCCTACGCGGGACAGGGTTCGATGGCTACACCTTC